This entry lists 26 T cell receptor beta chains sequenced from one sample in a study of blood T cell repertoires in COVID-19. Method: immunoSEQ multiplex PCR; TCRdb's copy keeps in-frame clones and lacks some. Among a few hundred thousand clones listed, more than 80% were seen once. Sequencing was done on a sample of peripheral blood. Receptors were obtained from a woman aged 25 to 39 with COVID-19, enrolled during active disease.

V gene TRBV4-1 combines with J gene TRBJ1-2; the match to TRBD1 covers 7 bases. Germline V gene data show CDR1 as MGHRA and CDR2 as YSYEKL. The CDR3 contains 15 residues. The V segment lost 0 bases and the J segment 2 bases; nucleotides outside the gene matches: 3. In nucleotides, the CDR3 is TGCGCCAGCAGCCAAGACAGGGGGAACAACTATGGCTACACCTTC. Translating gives CASSQDRGNNYGYTF.

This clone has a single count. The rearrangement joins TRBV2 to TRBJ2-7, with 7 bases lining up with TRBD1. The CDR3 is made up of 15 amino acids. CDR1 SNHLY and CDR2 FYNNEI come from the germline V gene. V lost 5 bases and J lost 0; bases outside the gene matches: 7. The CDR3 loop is CASSFDRASSYEQYF. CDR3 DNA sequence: TGTGCCAGCAGTTTCGACAGGGCCAGCTCCTACGAGCAGTACTTC.

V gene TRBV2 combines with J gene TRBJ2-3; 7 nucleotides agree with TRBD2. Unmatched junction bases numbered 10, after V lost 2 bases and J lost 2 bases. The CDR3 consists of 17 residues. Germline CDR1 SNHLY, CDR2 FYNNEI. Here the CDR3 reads CASSELSASGYTDTQYF. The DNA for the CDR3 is TGTGCCAGCAGTGAACTCTCCGCTAGCGGATACACAGATACGCAGTATTTT.

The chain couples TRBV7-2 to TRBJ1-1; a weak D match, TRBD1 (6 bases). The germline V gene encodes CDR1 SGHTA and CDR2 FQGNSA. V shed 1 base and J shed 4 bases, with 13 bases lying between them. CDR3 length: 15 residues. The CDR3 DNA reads TGTGCCAGCAGCTTAGAGGGCAGGGGTAGCACTGAAGCTTTCTTT. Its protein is CASSLEGRGSTEAFF.

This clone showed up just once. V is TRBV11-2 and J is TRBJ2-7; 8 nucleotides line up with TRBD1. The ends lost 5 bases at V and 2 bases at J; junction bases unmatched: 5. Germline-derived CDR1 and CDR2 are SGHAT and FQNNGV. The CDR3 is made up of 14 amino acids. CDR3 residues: CASSQGQGPYEQYF. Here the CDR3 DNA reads TGTGCCAGCAGCCAAGGACAGGGTCCCTACGAGCAGTACTTC.

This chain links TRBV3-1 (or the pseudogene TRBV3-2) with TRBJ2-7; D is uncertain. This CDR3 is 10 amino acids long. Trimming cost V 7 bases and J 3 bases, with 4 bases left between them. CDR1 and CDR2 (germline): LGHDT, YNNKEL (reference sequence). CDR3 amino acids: CASIVYEQYF. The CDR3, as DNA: TGTGCCAGCATCGTCTACGAGCAGTACTTC.

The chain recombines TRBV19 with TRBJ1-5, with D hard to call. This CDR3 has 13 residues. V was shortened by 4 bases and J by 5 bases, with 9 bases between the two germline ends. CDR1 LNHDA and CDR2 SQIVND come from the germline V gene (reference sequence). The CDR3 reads CASSTQWDQPQHF. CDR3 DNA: TGTGCCAGTAGTACACAGTGGGATCAGCCCCAGCATTTT.

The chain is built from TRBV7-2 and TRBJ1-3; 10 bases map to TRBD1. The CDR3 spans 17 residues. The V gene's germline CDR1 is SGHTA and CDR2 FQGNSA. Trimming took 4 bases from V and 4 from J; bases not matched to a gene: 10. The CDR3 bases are TGTGCCAGCAGCTCGTCCGGGACAGGGGCAGAAGGAAACACCATATATTTT. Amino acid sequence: CASSSSGTGAEGNTIYF. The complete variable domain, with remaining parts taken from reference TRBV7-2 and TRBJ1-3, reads GAGVSQSPSNKVTEKGKDVELRCDPISGHTALYWYRQSLGQGLEFLIYFQGNSAPDKSGLPSDRFSAERTGGSVSTLTIQRTQQEDSAVYLCASSSSGTGAEGNTIYFGEGSWLTVV.

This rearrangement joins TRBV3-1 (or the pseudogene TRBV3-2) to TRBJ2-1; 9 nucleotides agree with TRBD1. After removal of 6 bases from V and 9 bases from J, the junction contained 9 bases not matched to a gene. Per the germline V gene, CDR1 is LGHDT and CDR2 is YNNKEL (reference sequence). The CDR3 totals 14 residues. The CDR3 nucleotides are TGTGCCAGCAGTCGAAGGACAGGGGAAAGTGAGCAGTTCTTC. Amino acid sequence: CASSRRTGESEQFF.

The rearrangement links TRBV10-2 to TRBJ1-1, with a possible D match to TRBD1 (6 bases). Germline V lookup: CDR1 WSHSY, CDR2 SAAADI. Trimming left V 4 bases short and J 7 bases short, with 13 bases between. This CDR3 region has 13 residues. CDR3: CASSGIGQREAFF. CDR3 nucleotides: TGCGCCAGCAGTGGTATTGGACAGCGTGAAGCTTTCTTT.

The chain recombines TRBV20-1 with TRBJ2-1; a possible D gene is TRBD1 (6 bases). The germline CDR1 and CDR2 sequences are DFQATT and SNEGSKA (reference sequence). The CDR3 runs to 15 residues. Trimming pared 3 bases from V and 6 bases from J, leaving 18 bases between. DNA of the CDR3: TGCAGTGCTAGTCGCAGGGGTTCAGGTTCCAATGAGCAGTTCTTC. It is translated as CSASRRGSGSNEQFF.

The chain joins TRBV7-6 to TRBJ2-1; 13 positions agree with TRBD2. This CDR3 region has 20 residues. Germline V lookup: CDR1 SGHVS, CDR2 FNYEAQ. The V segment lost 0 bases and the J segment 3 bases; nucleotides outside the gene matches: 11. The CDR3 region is CASSLATETSGRAFYNEQFF. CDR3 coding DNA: TGTGCCAGCAGCTTAGCGACAGAAACTAGCGGGAGGGCCTTCTACAATGAGCAGTTCTTC.

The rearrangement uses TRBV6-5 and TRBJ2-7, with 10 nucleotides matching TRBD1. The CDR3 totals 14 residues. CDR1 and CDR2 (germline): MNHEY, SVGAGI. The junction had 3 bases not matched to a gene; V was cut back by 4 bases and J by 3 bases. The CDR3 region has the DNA TGTGCCAGCAGTTCCCGGACAGGGGGCTACGAGCAGTACGTC. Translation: CASSSRTGGYEQYV.

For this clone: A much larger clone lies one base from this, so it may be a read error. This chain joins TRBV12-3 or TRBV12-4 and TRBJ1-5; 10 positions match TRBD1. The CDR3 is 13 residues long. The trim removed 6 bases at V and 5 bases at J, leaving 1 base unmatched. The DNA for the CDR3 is TGTGCCAGCAGAGGACAGGGGGATCAGCCCCAGCATTTT. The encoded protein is CASRGQGDQPQHF.

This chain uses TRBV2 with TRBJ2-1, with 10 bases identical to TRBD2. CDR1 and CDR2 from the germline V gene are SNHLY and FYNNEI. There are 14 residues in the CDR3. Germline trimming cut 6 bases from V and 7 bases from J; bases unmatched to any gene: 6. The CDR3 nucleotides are TGTGCCAGCAGCCAACGGACTAGCGGAAATGAGCAGTTCTTC. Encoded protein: CASSQRTSGNEQFF.

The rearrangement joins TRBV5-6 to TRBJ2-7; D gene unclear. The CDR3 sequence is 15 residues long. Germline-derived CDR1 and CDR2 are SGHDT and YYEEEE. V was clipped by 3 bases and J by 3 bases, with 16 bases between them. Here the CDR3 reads CASSSQGLRSYEQYF. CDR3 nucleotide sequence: TGTGCCAGCAGCTCCCAAGGCTTGCGGAGCTACGAGCAGTACTTC.

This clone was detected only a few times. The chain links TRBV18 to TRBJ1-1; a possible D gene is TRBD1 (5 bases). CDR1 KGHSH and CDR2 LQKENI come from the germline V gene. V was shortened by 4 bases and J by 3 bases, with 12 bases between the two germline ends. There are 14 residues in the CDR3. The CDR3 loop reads CASSQEGRDTEAFF. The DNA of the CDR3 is TGTGCCAGCTCACAGGAGGGGCGGGACACTGAAGCTTTCTTT. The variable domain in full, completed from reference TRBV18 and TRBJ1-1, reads NAGVMQNPRHLVRRRGQEARLRCSPMKGHSHVYWYRQLPEEGLKFMVYLQKENIIDESGMPKERFSAEFPKEGPSILRIQQVVRGDSAAYFCASSQEGRDTEAFFGQGTRLTVV.

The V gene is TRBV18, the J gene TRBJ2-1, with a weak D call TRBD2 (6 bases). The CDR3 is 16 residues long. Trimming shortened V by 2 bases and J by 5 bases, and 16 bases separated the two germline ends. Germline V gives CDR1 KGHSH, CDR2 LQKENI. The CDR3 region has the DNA TGTGCCAGCTCACCATGGTCGCGGGGAAACAACAATGAGCAGTTCTTC. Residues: CASSPWSRGNNNEQFF.

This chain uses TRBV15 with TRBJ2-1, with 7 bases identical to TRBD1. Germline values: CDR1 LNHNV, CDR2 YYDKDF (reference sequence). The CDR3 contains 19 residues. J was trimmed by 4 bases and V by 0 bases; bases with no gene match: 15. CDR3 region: CATSRDPAFETGYYNEQFF. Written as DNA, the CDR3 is TGTGCCACCAGCAGAGATCCGGCTTTTGAGACAGGGTATTACAATGAGCAGTTCTTC.

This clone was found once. The CDR3 bases are TGTGCCAGCAGCTCAGGGGGCGGGGAACGAGGCTACACCTTC. Amino acid sequence: CASSSGGGERGYTF. This chain connects TRBV5-5 to TRBJ1-2, with 8 bases fitting TRBD1. The germline gives CDR1 SGHKS, CDR2 YYEKEE (reference sequence). The CDR3 contains 14 residues. The V and J ends lost 3 bases and 8 bases, in that order; junction bases with no gene match: 9.

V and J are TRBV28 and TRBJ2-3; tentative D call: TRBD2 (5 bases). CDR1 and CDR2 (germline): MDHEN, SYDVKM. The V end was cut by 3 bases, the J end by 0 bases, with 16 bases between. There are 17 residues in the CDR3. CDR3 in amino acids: CASSFLSERASTDTQYF. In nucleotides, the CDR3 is TGTGCCAGCAGTTTCCTCAGTGAGAGGGCTAGCACAGATACGCAGTATTTT.

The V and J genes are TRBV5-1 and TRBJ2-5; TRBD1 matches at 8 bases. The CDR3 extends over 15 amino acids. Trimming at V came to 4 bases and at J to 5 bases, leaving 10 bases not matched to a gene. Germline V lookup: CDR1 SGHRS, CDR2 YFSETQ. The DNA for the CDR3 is TGCGCCAGCAGCGCCTCGGGACAGGTTCCCGAGACCCAGTACTTC. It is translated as CASSASGQVPETQYF.

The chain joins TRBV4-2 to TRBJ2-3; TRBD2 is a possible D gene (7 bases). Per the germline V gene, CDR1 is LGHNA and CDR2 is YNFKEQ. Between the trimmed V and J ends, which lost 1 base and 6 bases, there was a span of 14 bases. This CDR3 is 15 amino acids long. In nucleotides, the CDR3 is TGTGCCAGCAGCCAAGCGGGGGGTACAGGGGATACGCAGTATTTT. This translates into CASSQAGGTGDTQYF.

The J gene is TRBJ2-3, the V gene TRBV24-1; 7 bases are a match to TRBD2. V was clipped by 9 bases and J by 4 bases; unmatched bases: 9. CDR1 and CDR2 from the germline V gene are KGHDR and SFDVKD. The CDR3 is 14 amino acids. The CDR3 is CATAHRLASDTQYF. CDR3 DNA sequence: TGTGCCACCGCCCACCGACTAGCTTCAGATACGCAGTATTTT.

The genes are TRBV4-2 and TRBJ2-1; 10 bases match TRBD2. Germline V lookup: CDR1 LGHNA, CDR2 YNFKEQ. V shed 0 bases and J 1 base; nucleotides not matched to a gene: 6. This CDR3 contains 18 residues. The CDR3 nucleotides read TGTGCCAGCAGCCAAGACCTTAGCGGGGGGTCTTCCTACAATGAGCAGTTCTTC. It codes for CASSQDLSGGSSYNEQFF.

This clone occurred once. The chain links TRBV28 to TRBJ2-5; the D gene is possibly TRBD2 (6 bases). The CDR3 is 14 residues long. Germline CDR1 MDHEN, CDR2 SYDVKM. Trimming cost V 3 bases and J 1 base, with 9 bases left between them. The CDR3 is CASSLGRIQETQYF. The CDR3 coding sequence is TGTGCCAGCAGTTTGGGGAGGATCCAAGAGACCCAGTACTTC.